Below, one T cell receptor (beta chain) is given with its context. The antigen remains undetermined. Produced via immunoSEQ multiplex PCR; TCRdb's table is partial and in-frame only. The sample has about 130,000 clones, 75% to 90% seen once. This sample is part of a study of cytomegalovirus exposure and HLA in healthy donors. Looking at the study overall: The 90 to 150 validation repertoires matched the 666 first-cohort repertoires in platform, a later analysis reported.

Study conclusions and caveats: Rarity marked most TCR sequences, yet some public TCRs occurred in many donors. The classifier, whose performance was assessed in both the original and validation cohorts, reportedly diagnosed cytomegalovirus status with high specificity and sensitivity.

The source of this sequence is a young woman in good health and CMV-seronegative. The sequencing sample was made of PBMCs.

The CDR3 protein is CATSTVITDTQYF. The CDR3 coding sequence is TGTGCCACCTCGACAGTGATCACAGATACGCAGTATTTT. V gene TRBV6-1 combines with J gene TRBJ2-3, with D possibly matching TRBD1 (5 bases). Germline V gene data show CDR1 as MNHNS and CDR2 as SASEGT. The ends were cut back, 10 bases at V and 2 bases at J, with 13 bases in the middle. This CDR3 spans 13 amino acids.